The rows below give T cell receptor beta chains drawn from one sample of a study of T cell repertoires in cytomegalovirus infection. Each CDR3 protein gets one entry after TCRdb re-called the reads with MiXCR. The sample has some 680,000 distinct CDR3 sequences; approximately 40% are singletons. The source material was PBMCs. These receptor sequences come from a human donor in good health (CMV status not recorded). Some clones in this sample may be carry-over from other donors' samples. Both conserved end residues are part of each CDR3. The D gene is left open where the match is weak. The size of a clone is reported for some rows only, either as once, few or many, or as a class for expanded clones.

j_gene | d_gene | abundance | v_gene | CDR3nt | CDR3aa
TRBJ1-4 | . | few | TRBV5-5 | TGTGCCAGCAGCACCGGGACTGCTGAAAAACTGTTTTTT | CASSTGTAEKLFF
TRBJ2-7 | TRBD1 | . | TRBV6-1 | TGTGCCAGCAGTGAACCAAACAGGGGGAGAAGCTACGAGCAGTACTTC | CASSEPNRGRSYEQYF
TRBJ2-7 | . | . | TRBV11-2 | TGTGCCAGCACCATGGGGGGCAGGGGCAACGAGCAGTACTTC | CASTMGGRGNEQYF
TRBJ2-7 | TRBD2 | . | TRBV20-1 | TGCAGTGCTACGACTAGCGGGGTCTACGAGCAGTACTTC | CSATTSGVYEQYF
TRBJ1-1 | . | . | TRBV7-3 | TGTGCCAGCAGCCAATCCCTCCAAACTGAAGCTTTCTTT | CASSQSLQTEAFF
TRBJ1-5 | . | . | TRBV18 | TGTGCCAGCTCCTCTACGGACAGCAATCAGCCCCAGCATTTT | CASSSTDSNQPQHF
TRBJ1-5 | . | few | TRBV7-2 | TGTGCCAGCAGCTTAGTCGGAACATACTATAGCAATCAGCCCCAGCATTTT | CASSLVGTYYSNQPQHF
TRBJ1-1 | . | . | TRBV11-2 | TGTGCCAGCAGCCCGAGGCCTGATCTGAACACTGAAGCTTTCTTT | CASSPRPDLNTEAFF
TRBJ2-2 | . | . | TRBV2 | TGTGCCAGCAGTGAAGTCAAGGCCGGGGAGCTGTTTTTT | CASSEVKAGELFF
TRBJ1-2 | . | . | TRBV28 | TGTGCCAGCAGTTCCACGGGGGAGACCTATGGCTACACCTTC | CASSSTGETYGYTF
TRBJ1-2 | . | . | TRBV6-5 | TGTGCCAGCAGTTTCCGGGACAAAGGCTATGGCTACACCTTC | CASSFRDKGYGYTF
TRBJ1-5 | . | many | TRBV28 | TGTGCCAGCAGTCTCACAGTCGATAGCAATCAGCCCCAGCATTTT | CASSLTVDSNQPQHF
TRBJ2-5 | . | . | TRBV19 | TGTGCCAGTAGTCACAGGTCTACGGAGACCCAGTACTTC | CASSHRSTETQYF
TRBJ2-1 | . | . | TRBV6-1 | TGTGCCAGCAGTGAATCGAGTGAGCAGTTCTTC | CASSESSEQFF
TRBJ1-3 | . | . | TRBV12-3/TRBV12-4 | TGTGCCAGCAGCCAACGGGTAGGGGCCACGATCCCCTCTGGAAACACCATATATTTT | CASSQRVGATIPSGNTIYF
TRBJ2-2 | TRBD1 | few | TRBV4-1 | TGCGCCAGCAGCCTGCCGAACGACAGGGCCGGGGAGCTGTTTTTT | CASSLPNDRAGELFF
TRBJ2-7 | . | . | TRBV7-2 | TGTGCCGCGTTGAGGGGGTACGAGCAGTACTTC | CAALRGYEQYF
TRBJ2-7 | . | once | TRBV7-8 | TGTGCCAGTACTAGAGGCGCAAGCTCCTACGAGCAGTACTTC | CASTRGASSYEQYF
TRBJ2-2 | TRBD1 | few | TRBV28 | TGTGCCAGCAGTTCCCAGGACAGGGTATATACCGGGGAGCTGTTTTTT | CASSSQDRVYTGELFF
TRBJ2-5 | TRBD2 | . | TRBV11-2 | TGTGCCAGCAGCTTCTTGAATAGCGGGGGACCTAGGGAGACCCAGTACTTC | CASSFLNSGGPRETQYF
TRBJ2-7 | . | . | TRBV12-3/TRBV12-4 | TGTGCCAGCAGTTTAGGTGTGGTCCCCTCCGAGCAGTACTTC | CASSLGVVPSEQYF
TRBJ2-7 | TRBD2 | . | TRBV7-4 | TGTGCCAGTAGAGCTTGGACTAGCGGGAGGGTCTACGAGCAGTACTTC | CASRAWTSGRVYEQYF
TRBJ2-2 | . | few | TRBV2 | TGTGCCAGCACCCTTTCCAGGAACACCGGGGAGCTGTTTTTT | CASTLSRNTGELFF
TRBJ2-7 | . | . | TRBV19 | TGTGCCAGTAGTAATGGGTGGGCAGGGATGAACTCCTACGAGCAGTACTTC | CASSNGWAGMNSYEQYF
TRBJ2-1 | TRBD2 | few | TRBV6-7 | TGTGCCAGCAGTTCCCTCTTGGGTAGCGGGGTGTACAATGAGCAGTTCTTC | CASSSLLGSGVYNEQFF
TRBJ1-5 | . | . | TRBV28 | TGTGCCAGCAGGTGGACTGCCCGCAATCATCCCCAGCATTTT | CASRWTARNHPQHF
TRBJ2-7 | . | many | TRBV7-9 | TGTGCCAGCAGCTTATGGGAGGAGACCTACGAGCAGTACTTC | CASSLWEETYEQYF
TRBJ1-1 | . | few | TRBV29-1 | TGCAGCGTTGGCGGGACGGGGGTCCACCGAACTGAAGCTTTCTTT | CSVGGTGVHRTEAFF
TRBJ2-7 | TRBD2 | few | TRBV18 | TGTGCCAGCTCACCACCGCCTAGCGGGAACACCTACGAGCAGTACTTC | CASSPPPSGNTYEQYF
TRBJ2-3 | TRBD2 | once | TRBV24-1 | TGTGCCACCAGTGTTGGGCGGGGGGGCGTCTATACGCAGTATTTT | CATSVGRGGVYTQYF
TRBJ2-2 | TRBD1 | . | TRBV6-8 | TGTGCCAGCAGGGGAGGGACAGGGCCCAAAGGAGCCGGGGAGCTGTTTTTT | CASRGGTGPKGAGELFF
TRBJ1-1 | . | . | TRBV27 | TGTGCCAGCAGTTTTTCCTTACAGGAAAGAAGCACTGAAGCTTTCTTT | CASSFSLQERSTEAFF
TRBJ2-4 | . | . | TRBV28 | TGTGCCAGCAGTTTTACAGGGATCGGGGCCAAAAACATTCAGTACTTC | CASSFTGIGAKNIQYF
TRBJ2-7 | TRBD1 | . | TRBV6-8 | TGTGCCAGCAGTTCCCCGGACAGGATCTCCTACGAGCAGTACTTC | CASSSPDRISYEQYF
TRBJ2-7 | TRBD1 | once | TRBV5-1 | TGCGCCAGCAGCCGCGGGACAGGGGGTTACGAGCAGTACTTC | CASSRGTGGYEQYF
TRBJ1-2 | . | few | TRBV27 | TGTGCCAGCAGACCCCTGGGGGGGCGAAGCTATGGCTACACCTTC | CASRPLGGRSYGYTF
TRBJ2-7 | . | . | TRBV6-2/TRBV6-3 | TGTGCCAGCGGGAACGAGAAGTACTTC | CASGNEKYF
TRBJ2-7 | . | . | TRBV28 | TGTGCCTCTGGAGGCGGTCTCTACGAGCAGTACTTC | CASGGGLYEQYF
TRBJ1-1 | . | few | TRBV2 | TGTGCCAGCAGTTACCGGACAGCTGAAGCTTTCTTT | CASSYRTAEAFF
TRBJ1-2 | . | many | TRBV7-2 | TGTGCCAGCAGCTTTGTAGGAGGCCAGCTCTATGGCTACACCTTC | CASSFVGGQLYGYTF
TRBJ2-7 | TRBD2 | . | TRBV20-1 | TGCAGTTCTCTAGCGGGAGGTATCCCCTACGAGCAGTACTTC | CSSLAGGIPYEQYF